The sequence of this T cell receptor (beta chain) was determined in a study of blood T cell repertoires in COVID-19. Study details: From the United States, Italy and Spain came samples of acute and convalescent COVID-19.

In the study's own analysis: Estimation of nucleated cell counts was performed using reference gene primer amplification. Sequencing was performed with immunoSEQ multiplex PCR; in TCRdb, only in-frame clones are kept and a portion is missing. For V, J and clone size, that table is used; D and trimming come from the DNA. The table lists under 200,000 clones, about 82% of them singletons. Input material: peripheral blood. The TCR was taken from a man between 45 and 60 years old with active or convalescent COVID-19.

The CDR3 DNA reads as TGTGCCAGCAGCCAGGGAGGGAGTTGGGTAGCCAAAAACATTCAGTACTTC. The encoded protein is CASSQGGSWVAKNIQYF. V and J are TRBV14 and TRBJ2-4, with 7 bases identical to TRBD2. CDR1 is SGHDN and CDR2 is FVKESK in the germline V gene. V shed 3 bases, J shed 0 bases, and the junction held 8 bases outside the gene matches. The CDR3 runs 17 residues.